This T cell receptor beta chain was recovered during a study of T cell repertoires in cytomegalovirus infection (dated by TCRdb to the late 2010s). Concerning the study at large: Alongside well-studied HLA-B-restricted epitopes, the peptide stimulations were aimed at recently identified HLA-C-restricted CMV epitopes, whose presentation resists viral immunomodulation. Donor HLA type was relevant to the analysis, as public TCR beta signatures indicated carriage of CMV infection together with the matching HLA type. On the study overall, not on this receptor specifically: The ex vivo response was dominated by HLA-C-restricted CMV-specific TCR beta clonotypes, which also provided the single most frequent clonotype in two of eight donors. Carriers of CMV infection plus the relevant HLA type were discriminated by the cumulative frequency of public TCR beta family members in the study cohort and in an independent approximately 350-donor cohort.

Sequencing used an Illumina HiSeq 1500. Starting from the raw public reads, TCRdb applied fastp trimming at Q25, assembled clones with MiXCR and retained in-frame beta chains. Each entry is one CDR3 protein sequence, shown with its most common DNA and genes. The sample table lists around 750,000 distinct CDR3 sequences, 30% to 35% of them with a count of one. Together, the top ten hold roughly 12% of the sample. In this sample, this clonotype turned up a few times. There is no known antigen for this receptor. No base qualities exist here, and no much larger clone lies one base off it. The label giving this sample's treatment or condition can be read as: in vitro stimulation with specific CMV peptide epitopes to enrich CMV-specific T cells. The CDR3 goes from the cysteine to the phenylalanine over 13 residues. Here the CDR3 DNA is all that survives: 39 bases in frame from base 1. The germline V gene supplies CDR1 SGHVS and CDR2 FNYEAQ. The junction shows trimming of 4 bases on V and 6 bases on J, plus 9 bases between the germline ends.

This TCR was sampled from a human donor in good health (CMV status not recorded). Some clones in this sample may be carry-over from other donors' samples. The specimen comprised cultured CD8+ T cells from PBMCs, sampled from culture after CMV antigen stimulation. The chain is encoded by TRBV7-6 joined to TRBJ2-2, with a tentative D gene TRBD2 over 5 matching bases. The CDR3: CASSSQLAGELFF. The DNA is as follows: TGTGCCAGCAGCTCGCAACTAGCCGGGGAGCTGTTTTTT.